This TCR beta chain originates from a study of B cell selection in AIRE deficiency. Findings and caveats of the study: Of 3657 shared Treg TCRbeta sequences, around 32% were healthy-only, about 8.6% patient-only.

Repertoires were generated with immunoSEQ multiplex PCR, while TCRdb's copy carries only in-frame clones and drops some. The sample comprises over 20,000 clones, about 96% of which are singletons, and less than 0.4% rests with the top ten. Conventional CD4 T cells were sorted as CD4+CD127+ cells. Germline V gene data show CDR1 as LGHNA and CDR2 as YNFKEQ. There are 14 residues in the CDR3. V lost 4 bases and J lost 0, with 10 bases in between. To note about this clone: Its antigen is currently unknown.

V gene TRBV4-2 combines with J gene TRBJ2-7; possible D gene TRBD2, 5 bases. The sample consisted of conventional CD4+ T cells sorted from PBMCs. This receptor was identified in a human donor with AIRE deficiency. The CDR3 is CASSPDSNSYEQYF. CDR3 nucleotide sequence: TGTGCCAGCAGCCCGGACTCCAACTCCTACGAGCAGTACTTC.